This T cell receptor (beta chain) emerged from a study of T cell clones after liver transplantation. Measured with immunoSEQ multiplex PCR; TCRdb has only the in-frame clones, and not every one. Of more than 95,000 clones listed, 75% to 85% were seen once; the top ten hold just under 1%. With V trimmed by 1 base and J by 5 bases, 8 bases remained unmatched. The CDR3 spans 17 residues. Germline values: CDR1 LNHNV, CDR2 YYDKDF (reference sequence). This receptor was identified in a human donor who received a liver transplant. Sample: CD4+ T cells from blood, taken before liver transplant. This chain uses TRBV15 with TRBJ2-2; 9 nucleotides align to TRBD1. This CDR3 is CATSRGTTGGRTGELFF. The CDR3 DNA reads TGTGCCACCAGCAGAGGAACGACAGGGGGAAGGACCGGGGAGCTGTTTTTT.